The clone carrying this TCR beta chain occurred many times. As to time point: blood at routine non-recurrence follow-up after resection. The data were taken from a study of spatial heterogeneity in lung cancer. TCRdb processed the 5' RACE reads anew with MiXCR; each CDR3 protein has one entry. The sample lists 15,000 to 20,000 distinct CDR3 sequences; 8% to 10% were seen once. The receptor's source is a female donor with early-stage non-small cell lung cancer. The source material was PBMCs, sampled at follow-up.

The CDR3 loop is CSARDAHRLSRNEQFF. The CDR3 nucleotides read TGCAGTGCTAGAGATGCCCACAGATTATCCAGGAATGAGCAGTTCTTC. The rearrangement uses TRBV20-1 and TRBJ2-1, with D uncertain. Trimming removed 0 bases at V and 7 bases at J, with 19 bases between. Germline CDR1 and CDR2: DFQATT and SNEGSKA (reference sequence). The CDR3 runs 16 residues.